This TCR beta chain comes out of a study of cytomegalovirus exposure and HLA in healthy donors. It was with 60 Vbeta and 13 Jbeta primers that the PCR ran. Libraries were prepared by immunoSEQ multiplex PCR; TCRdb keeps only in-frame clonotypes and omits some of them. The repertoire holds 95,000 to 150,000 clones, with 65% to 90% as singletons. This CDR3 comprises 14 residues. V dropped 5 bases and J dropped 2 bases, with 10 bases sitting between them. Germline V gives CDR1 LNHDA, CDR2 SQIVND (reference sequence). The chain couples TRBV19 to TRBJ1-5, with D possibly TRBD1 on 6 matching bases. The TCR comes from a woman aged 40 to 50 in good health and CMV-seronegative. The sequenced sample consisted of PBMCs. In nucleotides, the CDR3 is TGTGCCAGTAGTGCAGGGGACCGCAATCAGCCCCAGCATTTT. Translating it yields CASSAGDRNQPQHF.